These 12 T cell receptor beta chains were sequenced from one sample in a study of cytomegalovirus exposure and HLA in healthy donors. The PCR was carried out with 60 Vbeta primers and 13 Jbeta primers. Some clones are missing from TCRdb's copy, which holds only in-frame ones; the method was immunoSEQ multiplex PCR. The table lists about 140,000 clones, 78% of them singletons. The sample was PBMCs. Every receptor here comes from a male donor in good health and CMV-seronegative.

This clone was seen a few times. The chain joins TRBV5-6 to TRBJ2-3, with 7 bases identical to TRBD2. The CDR3 runs to 17 residues. Unmatched junction bases numbered 9, after V lost 2 bases and J lost 0 bases. Germline V gives CDR1 SGHDT, CDR2 YYEEEE. CDR3 in amino acids: CASSFRAGVTSTDTQYF. The DNA for the CDR3 is TGTGCCAGCAGCTTCCGTGCGGGGGTCACTAGCACAGATACGCAGTATTTT. Full variable domain (remainder filled in from reference TRBV5-6 and TRBJ2-3): DAGVTQSPTHLIKTRGQQVTLRCSPKSGHDTVSWYQQALGQGPQFIFQYYEEEERQRGNFPDRFSGHQFPNYSSELNVNALLLGDSALYLCASSFRAGVTSTDTQYFGPGTRLTVL.

The V call is TRBV11-2, the J call TRBJ1-4; 7 bases line up with TRBD1. CDR1 and CDR2 (germline): SGHAT, FQNNGV. The V segment lost 1 base and the J segment 8 bases; nucleotides outside the gene matches: 7. The CDR3 is 15 residues long. This CDR3 reads CASSLGGTAEEKLFF. In DNA form, the CDR3 reads TGTGCCAGCAGCTTAGGGGGGACAGCGGAGGAAAAACTGTTTTTT. The full variable domain, in which reference TRBV11-2 and TRBJ1-4 provide the parts outside the CDR3, is EAGVAQSPRYKIIEKRQSVAFWCNPISGHATLYWYQQILGQGPKLLIQFQNNGVVDDSQLPKDRFSAERLKGVDSTLKIQPAKLEDSAVYLCASSLGGTAEEKLFFGSGTQLSVL.

The chain links TRBV5-5 to TRBJ2-1, with 12 positions matching TRBD2. Unmatched junction bases numbered 11, after V lost 4 bases and J lost 6 bases. Germline V gene lookup returns CDR1 SGHKS and CDR2 YYEKEE (reference sequence). The CDR3 spans 17 residues. The CDR3 reads CASSLGSLAGGSNEQFF. The CDR3 nucleotides are TGTGCCAGCAGCCTCGGATCACTAGCGGGAGGCTCCAATGAGCAGTTCTTC.

This chain uses TRBV5-4 with TRBJ1-4; D possibly corresponds to TRBD1 (6 bases). Germline CDR1 reads SGHNT; CDR2 reads YYREEE (reference sequence). The CDR3 is 16 amino acids. The ends were cut back, 0 bases at V and 5 bases at J, with 14 bases in the middle. The CDR3 region is CASSLDDRRRNEKLFF. CDR3 nucleotides: TGTGCCAGCAGCTTGGACGACAGGCGGCGGAATGAAAAACTGTTTTTT.

This clone showed up just once. The V gene is TRBV6-6, the J gene TRBJ1-2; 9 positions match TRBD1. The germline gives CDR1 MNHNY, CDR2 SVGAGI (reference sequence). Trimming cost V 4 bases and J 4 bases; bases outside gene matches: 7. The CDR3 runs to 15 residues. The CDR3 protein is CASSFSDRGPYGYTF. The CDR3 nucleotides are TGTGCCAGCAGTTTCTCGGACAGGGGTCCCTATGGCTACACCTTC.

The chain is built from TRBV6-5 and TRBJ1-2; no clear D gene. The CDR3 runs 16 residues. Germline CDR1 and CDR2: MNHEY and SVGAGI. Deletions cut 2 bases from V and 4 bases from J, with 17 bases between. CDR3 residues: CASSYLLVGMPYGYTF. The DNA for the CDR3 is TGTGCCAGCAGTTACCTCCTCGTGGGCATGCCCTATGGCTACACCTTC.

This clone was observed a few times. The rearrangement joins TRBV6-6 to TRBJ2-5; perhaps TRBD2 as D (6 bases). The germline gives CDR1 MNHNY, CDR2 SVGAGI (reference sequence). The ends were cut back, 9 bases at V and 5 bases at J, with 13 bases in the middle. The CDR3 runs 12 residues. The DNA for the CDR3 is TGTGCCAGTGGGACTTCCCCCGAGACCCAGTACTTC. This gives the protein CASGTSPETQYF.

The sample holds one count of this clone. The genes are TRBV4-3 and TRBJ1-3; 10 bases match TRBD1. The CDR3 extends over 18 amino acids. Germline-derived CDR1 and CDR2 are LGHNA and YSLEER. Germline trimming cut 0 bases from V and 4 bases from J; bases unmatched to any gene: 9. For the CDR3, the DNA is TGCGCCAGCAGCCAAGACGCCCTGACAGGGGGCGAAGGAAACACCATATATTTT. This sequence encodes CASSQDALTGGEGNTIYF.

The chain uses TRBV16 and TRBJ1-1, with D unresolved. The CDR3 consists of 13 residues. The V end lost 2 bases, the J end lost 1 base, and 5 bases lay between the germline ends. Germline V gene data show CDR1 as KGHSY and CDR2 as FQNENV. CDR3 nucleotide sequence: TGTGCCAGCAGCCAAATCTGGAACACTGAAGCTTTCTTT. This gives the protein CASSQIWNTEAFF.

V is TRBV27 and J is TRBJ2-2, with 9 bases aligning to TRBD1. CDR1 is MNHEY and CDR2 is SMNVEV in the germline V gene (reference sequence). V gave up 5 bases and J gave up 6 bases; unmatched junction bases: 4. CDR3 length: 14 residues. CDR3 sequence (DNA): TGTGCCAGCAGTCCGGGACAGGGTCCCGGGGAGCTGTTTTTT. Translated: CASSPGQGPGELFF.

The genes are TRBV23-1 and TRBJ1-3; D is undetermined. TRBV23-1 is sorted into the ORF group, with uncertain function. This CDR3 is 17 amino acids long. V shed 2 bases and J shed 4 bases, with 18 bases lying between them. This CDR3 is CASSQGRGRRSGNTIYF. In DNA form, the CDR3 reads TGCGCCAGCAGTCAAGGTCGGGGTCGAAGATCCGGAAACACCATATATTTT.

The J gene is TRBJ1-1, the V gene TRBV6-5, with no clear D. The V end lost 6 bases, the J end lost 4 bases, and 9 bases lay between the germline ends. The CDR3 has 12 amino acids. Germline values: CDR1 MNHEY, CDR2 SVGAGI. CDR3 DNA: TGTGCCAGCAGACAGAGAAGCACTGAAGCTTTCTTT. The encoded protein is CASRQRSTEAFF.